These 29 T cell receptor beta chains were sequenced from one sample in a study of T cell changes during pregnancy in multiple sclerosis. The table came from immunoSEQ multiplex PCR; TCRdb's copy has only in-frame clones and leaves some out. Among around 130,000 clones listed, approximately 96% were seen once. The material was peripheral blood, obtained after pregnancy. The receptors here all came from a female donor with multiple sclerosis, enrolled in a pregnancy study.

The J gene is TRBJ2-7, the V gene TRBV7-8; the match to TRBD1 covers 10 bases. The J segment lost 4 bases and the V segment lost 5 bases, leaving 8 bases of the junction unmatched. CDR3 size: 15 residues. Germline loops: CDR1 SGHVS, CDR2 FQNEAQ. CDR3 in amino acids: CASSHRDRGYYEQYF. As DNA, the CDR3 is TGTGCCAGCAGCCACCGGGACAGGGGATATTACGAGCAGTACTTC. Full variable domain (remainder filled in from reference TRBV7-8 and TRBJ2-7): GAGVSQSPRYKVAKRGQDVALRCDPISGHVSLFWYQQALGQGPEFLTYFQNEAQLDKSGLPSDRFFAERPEGSVSTLKIQRTQQEDSAVYLCASSHRDRGYYEQYFGPGTRLTVT.

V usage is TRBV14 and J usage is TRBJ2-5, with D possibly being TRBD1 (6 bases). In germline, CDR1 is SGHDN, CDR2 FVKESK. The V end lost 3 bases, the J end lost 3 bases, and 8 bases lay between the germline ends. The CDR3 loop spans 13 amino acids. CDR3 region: CASSQGAEETQYF. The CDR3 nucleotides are TGTGCCAGCAGCCAGGGGGCCGAAGAGACCCAGTACTTC.

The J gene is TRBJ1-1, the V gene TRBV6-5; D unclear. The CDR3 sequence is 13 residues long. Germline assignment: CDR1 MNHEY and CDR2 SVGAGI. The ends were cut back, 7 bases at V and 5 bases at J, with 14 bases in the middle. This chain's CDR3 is CASIPGIGTEAFF. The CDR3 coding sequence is TGTGCCAGCATACCGGGGATTGGAACTGAAGCTTTCTTT.

The CDR3 sequence: CASSSRGQWDIQYF. DNA of the CDR3: TGTGCCAGCAGCTCCAGGGGGCAATGGGACATTCAGTACTTC. J is TRBJ2-4 and V is TRBV7-8; 8 bases map to TRBD1. The CDR3 runs 14 residues. V dropped 4 bases and J dropped 8; count of bases not matched to a gene: 7. Germline CDR1 reads SGHVS; CDR2 reads FQNEAQ.

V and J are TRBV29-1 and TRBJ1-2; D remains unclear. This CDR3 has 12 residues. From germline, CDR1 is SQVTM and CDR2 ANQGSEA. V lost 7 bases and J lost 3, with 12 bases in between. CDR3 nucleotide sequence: TGCAGCGGCCAGACACCCTACTATGGCTACACCTTC. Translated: CSGQTPYYGYTF.

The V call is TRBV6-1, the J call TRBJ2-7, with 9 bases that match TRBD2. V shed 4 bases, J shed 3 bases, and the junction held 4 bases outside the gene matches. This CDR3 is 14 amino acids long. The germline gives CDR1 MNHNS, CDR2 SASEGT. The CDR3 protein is CASSAVAGVYEQYF. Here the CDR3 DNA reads TGTGCCAGCAGTGCCGTAGCGGGAGTCTACGAGCAGTACTTC.

The CDR3 reads CSDSGGEGYGYTF. The DNA for the CDR3 is TGCAGCGATTCAGGGGGCGAGGGCTATGGCTACACCTTC. V usage is TRBV29-1 and J usage is TRBJ1-2; 8 nucleotides align to TRBD1. Per germline, CDR1 SQVTM and CDR2 ANQGSEA. The CDR3 loop spans 13 amino acids. The J segment lost 4 bases and the V segment lost 7 bases, leaving 8 bases of the junction unmatched.

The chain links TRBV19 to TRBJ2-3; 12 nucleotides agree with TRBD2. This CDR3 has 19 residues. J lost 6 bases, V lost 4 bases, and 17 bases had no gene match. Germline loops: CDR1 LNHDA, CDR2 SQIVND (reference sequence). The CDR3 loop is CASSKSPSGRAGLRDTQYF. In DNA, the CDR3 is TGTGCCAGTAGTAAGTCTCCTAGCGGGAGGGCCGGCCTAAGGGATACGCAGTATTTT. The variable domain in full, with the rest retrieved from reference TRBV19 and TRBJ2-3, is DGGITQSPKYLFRKEGQNVTLSCEQNLNHDAMYWYRQDPGQGLRLIYYSQIVNDFQKGDIAEGYSVSREKKESFPLTVTSAQKNPTAFYLCASSKSPSGRAGLRDTQYFGPGTRLTVL.

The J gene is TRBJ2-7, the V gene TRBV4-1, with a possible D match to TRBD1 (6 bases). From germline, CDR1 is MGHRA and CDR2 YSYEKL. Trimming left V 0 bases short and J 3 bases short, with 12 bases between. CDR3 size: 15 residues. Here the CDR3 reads CASSQEIGQFYEQYF. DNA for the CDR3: TGCGCCAGCAGCCAAGAGATAGGACAGTTCTACGAGCAGTACTTC.

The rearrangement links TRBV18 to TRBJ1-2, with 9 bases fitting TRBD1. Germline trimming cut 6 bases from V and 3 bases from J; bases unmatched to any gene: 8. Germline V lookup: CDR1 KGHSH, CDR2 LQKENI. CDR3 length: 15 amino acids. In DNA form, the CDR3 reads TGTGCCAGCTCGCCCGGGACAGGGATTTACTATGGCTACACCTTC. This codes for CASSPGTGIYYGYTF.

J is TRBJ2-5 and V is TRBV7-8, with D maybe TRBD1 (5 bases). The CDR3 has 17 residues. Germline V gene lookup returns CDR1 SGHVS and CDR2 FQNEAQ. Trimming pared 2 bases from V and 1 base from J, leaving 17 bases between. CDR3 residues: CASSLNADSMGQETQYF. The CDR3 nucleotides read TGTGCCAGCAGCTTAAATGCCGACAGTATGGGCCAAGAGACCCAGTACTTC.

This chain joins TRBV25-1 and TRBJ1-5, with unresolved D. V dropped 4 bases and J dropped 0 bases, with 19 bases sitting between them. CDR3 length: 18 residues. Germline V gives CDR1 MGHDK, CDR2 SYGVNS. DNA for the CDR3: TGTGCCAGCAGTGTGAATCAGTCACAGAAAGATAGCAATCAGCCCCAGCATTTT. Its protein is CASSVNQSQKDSNQPQHF.

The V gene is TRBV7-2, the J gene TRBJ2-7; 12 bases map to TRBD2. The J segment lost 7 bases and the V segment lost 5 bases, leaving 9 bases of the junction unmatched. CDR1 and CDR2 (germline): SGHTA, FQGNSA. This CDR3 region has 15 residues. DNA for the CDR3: TGTGCCAGCAGCGCTTCTAGCGGGAGGGTGGGGGAGCAGTACTTC. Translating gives CASSASSGRVGEQYF. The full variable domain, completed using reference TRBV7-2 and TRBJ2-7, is GAGVSQSPSNKVTEKGKDVELRCDPISGHTALYWYRQSLGQGLEFLIYFQGNSAPDKSGLPSDRFSAERTGGSVSTLTIQRTQQEDSAVYLCASSASSGRVGEQYFGPGTRLTVT.

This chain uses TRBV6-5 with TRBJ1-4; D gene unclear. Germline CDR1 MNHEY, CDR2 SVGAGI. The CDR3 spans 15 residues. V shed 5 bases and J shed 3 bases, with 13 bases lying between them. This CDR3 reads CASSPWPSANEKLFF. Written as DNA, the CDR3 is TGTGCCAGCAGTCCTTGGCCCTCTGCTAATGAAAAACTGTTTTTT.

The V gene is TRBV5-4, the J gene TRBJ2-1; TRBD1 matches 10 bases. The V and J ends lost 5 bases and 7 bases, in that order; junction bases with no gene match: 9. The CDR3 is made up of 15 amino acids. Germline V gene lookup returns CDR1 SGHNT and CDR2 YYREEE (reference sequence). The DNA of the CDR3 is TGTGCCAGCAGATCTCGACAGGGGGCTGGAAATGAGCAGTTCTTC. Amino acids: CASRSRQGAGNEQFF.

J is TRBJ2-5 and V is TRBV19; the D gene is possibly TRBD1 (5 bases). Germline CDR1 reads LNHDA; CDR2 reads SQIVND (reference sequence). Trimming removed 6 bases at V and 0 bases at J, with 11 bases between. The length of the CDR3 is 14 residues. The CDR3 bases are TGTGCCAGTAGGCCAGCAGGGTACCAAGAGACCCAGTACTTC. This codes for CASRPAGYQETQYF.

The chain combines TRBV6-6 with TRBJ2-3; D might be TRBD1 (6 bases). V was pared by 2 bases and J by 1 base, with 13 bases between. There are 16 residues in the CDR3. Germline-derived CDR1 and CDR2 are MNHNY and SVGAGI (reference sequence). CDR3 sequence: CASSYPTGRGTDTQYF. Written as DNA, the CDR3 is TGTGCCAGCAGTTACCCTACAGGGCGAGGCACAGATACGCAGTATTTT.

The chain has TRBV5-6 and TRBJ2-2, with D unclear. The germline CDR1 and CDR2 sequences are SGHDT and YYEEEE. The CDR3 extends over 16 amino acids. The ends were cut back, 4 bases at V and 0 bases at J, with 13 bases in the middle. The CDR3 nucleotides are TGTGCCAGCAGCCTTCCTATGGGCGCGAACACCGGGGAGCTGTTTTTT. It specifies CASSLPMGANTGELFF. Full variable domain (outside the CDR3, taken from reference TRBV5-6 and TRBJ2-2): DAGVTQSPTHLIKTRGQQVTLRCSPKSGHDTVSWYQQALGQGPQFIFQYYEEEERQRGNFPDRFSGHQFPNYSSELNVNALLLGDSALYLCASSLPMGANTGELFFGEGSRLTVL.

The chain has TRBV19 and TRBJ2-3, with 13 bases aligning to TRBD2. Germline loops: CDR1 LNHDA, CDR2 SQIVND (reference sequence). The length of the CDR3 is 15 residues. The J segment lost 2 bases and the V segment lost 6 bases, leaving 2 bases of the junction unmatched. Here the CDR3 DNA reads TGTGCCAGTAGGGGACTAGCGGGGACCACAGATACGCAGTATTTT. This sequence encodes CASRGLAGTTDTQYF.

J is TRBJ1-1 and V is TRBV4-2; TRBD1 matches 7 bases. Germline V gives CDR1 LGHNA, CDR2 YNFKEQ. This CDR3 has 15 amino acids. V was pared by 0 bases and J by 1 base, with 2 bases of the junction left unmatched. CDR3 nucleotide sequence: TGTGCCAGCAGCCAAGAGGAGGGGGCGAACACTGAAGCTTTCTTT. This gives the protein CASSQEEGANTEAFF.

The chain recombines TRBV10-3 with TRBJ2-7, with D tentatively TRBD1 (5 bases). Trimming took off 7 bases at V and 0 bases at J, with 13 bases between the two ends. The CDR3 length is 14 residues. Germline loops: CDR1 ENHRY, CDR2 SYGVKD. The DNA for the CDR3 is TGTGCCATCACCCCCAGGGCCGACTCCTACGAGCAGTACTTC. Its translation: CAITPRADSYEQYF.

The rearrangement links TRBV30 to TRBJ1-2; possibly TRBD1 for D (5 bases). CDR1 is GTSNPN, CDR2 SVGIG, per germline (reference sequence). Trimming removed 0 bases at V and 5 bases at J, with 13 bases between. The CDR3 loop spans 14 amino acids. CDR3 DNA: TGTGCCTGGAGTGTCGGGGGAGGAAGGTATGGCTACACCTTC. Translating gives CAWSVGGGRYGYTF.

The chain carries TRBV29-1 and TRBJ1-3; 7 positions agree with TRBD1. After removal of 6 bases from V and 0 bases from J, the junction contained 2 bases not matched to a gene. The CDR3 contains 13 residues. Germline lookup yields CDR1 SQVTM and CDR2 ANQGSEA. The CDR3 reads CSVGQVSGNTIYF. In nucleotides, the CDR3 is TGCAGCGTCGGACAGGTCTCTGGAAACACCATATATTTT.

CDR3 sequence (DNA): TGTGCCAGCAGCTTAAAGACTAGCGTGCCGGAGACCCAGTACTTC. Translation gives CASSLKTSVPETQYF. This sequence joins TRBV5-4 and TRBJ2-5; the match to TRBD2 covers 8 bases. V shed 2 bases, J shed 5 bases, and the junction held 8 bases outside the gene matches. The length of the CDR3 is 15 residues. Germline lookup yields CDR1 SGHNT and CDR2 YYREEE (reference sequence).

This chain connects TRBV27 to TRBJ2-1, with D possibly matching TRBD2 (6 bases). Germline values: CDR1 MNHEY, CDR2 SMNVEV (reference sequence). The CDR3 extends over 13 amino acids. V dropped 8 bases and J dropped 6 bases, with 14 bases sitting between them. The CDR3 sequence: CASGEDYLNEQFF. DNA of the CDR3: TGTGCCAGCGGGGAGGACTACCTCAATGAGCAGTTCTTC.

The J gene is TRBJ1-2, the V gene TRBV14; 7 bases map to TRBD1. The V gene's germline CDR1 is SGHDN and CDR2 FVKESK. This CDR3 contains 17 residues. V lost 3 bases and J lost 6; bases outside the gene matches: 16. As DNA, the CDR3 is TGTGCCAGCAGCCAGGGGCGAGGGGGCGCATCGTCTCATGGCTACACCTTC. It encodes CASSQGRGGASSHGYTF.

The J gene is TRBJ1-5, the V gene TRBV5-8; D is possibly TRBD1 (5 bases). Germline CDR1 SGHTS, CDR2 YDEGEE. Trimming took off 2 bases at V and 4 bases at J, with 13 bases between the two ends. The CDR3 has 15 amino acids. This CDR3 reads CASSFASTANQPQHF. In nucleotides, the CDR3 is TGTGCCAGCAGCTTTGCGTCGACAGCGAATCAGCCCCAGCATTTT.

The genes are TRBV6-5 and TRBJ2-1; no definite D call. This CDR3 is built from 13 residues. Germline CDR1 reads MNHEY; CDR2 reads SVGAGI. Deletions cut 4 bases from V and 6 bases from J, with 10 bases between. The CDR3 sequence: CASSLQLANEQFF. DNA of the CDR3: TGTGCCAGCAGTTTGCAACTCGCCAATGAGCAGTTCTTC.

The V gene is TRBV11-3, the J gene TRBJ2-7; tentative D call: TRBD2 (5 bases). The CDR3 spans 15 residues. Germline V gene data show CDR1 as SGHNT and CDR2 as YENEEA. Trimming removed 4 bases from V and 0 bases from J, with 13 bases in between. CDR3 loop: CASSSGSGSSYEQYF. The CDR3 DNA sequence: TGTGCCAGCAGCTCCGGCTCGGGAAGCTCCTACGAGCAGTACTTC.